The table lists the clone carrying this TCR beta chain with a few counts. The antigen remains unidentified. This entry is derived from a study of OX40 agonist ivuxolimab in advanced cancers. Overall study: The dose-escalation cohort was approximately 81% male, with a mean age of about 58 years, ranging about 20 to 79. Broader study findings: Both CD4+ and CD8+ T cell populations in blood had undergone clonal expansion by week 6 at 0.1 to 3.0 mg/kg.

Only in-frame clones appear in the TCRdb table, and some are missing; sequencing was by immunoSEQ multiplex PCR. The sample includes approximately 97,000 clones, approximately 87% of them seen just once. V was cut by 6 bases and J by 2 bases, with 4 bases left in between. Germline V lookup: CDR1 LNHDA, CDR2 SQIVND (reference sequence). The CDR3 runs to 11 residues. The V and J genes are TRBV19 and TRBJ1-2; the D is unclear. The TCR originated in an adult with an advanced solid tumor such as melanoma, head and neck, liver or kidney cancer. This material consisted of CD4+ or CD8+ T cells sorted from blood, taken in a trial of the OX40 agonist ivuxolimab. Here the CDR3 DNA reads TGTGCCAGTAGCCGCAACTATGGCTACACCTTC. Its translation: CASSRNYGYTF. Full variable domain (missing parts from reference TRBV19 and TRBJ1-2): DGGITQSPKYLFRKEGQNVTLSCEQNLNHDAMYWYRQDPGQGLRLIYYSQIVNDFQKGDIAEGYSVSREKKESFPLTVTSAQKNPTAFYLCASSRNYGYTFGSGTRLTVV.